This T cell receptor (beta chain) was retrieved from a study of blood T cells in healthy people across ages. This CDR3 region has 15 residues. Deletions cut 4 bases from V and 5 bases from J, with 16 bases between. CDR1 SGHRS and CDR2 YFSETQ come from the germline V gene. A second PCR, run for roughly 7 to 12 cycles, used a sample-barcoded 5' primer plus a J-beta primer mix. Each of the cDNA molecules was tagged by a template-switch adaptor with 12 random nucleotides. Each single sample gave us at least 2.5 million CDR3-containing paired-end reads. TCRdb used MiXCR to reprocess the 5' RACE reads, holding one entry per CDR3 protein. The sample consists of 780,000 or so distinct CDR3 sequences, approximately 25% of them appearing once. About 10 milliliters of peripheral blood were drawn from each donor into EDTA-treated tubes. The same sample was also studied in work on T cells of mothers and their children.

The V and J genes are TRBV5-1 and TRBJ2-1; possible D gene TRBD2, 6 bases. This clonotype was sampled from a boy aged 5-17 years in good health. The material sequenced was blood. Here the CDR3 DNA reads TGCGCCAGCAGCACGGCTTCCGGGAGACACAATGAGCAGTTCTTC. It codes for CASSTASGRHNEQFF.